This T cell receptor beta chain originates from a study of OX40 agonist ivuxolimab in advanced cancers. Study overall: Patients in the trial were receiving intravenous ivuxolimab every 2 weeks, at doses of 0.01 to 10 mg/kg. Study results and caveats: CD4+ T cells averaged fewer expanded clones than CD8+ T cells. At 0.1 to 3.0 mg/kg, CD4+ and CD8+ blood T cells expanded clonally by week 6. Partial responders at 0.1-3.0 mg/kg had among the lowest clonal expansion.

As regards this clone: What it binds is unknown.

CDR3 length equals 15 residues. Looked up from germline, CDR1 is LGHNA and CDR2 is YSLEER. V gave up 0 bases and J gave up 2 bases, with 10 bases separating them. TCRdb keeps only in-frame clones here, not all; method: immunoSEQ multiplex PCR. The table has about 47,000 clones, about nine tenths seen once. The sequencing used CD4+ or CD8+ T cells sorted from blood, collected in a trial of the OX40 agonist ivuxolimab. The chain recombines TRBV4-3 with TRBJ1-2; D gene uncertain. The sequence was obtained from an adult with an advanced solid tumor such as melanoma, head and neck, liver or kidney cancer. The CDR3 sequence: CASSQDRLGNYGYTF. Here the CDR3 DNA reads TGCGCCAGCAGCCAAGATAGGCTGGGGAACTATGGCTACACCTTC.